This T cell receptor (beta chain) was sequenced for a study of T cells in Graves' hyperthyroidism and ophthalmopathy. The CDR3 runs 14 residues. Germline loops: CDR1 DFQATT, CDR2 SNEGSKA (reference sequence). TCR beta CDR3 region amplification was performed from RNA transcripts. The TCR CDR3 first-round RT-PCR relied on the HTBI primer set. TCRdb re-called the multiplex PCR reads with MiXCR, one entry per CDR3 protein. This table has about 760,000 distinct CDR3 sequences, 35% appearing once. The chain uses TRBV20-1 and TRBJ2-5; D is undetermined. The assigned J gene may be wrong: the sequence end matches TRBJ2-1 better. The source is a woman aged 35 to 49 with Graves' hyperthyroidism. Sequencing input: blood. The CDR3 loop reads CSARDGLGWNEQFF. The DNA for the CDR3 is TGCAGTGCTAGAGATGGGTTGGGCTGGAATGAGCAGTTCTTC.